The clone carrying this TCR beta chain was observed many times. Germline assignment: CDR1 KGHDR and CDR2 SFDVKD. Trimming removed 7 bases from V and 1 base from J, with 18 bases in between. This CDR3 has 16 residues. Time point here: patch test 2, 6 weeks after DPC sensitization. Treatment: therapeutic diphenylcyclopropenone sensitization with weekly scalp DPC. The data derive from a study of human T cells and chemical hapten exposure. TCRdb called the RACE reads again in MiXCR, with one record for every CDR3 protein. The data show approximately 350,000 distinct CDR3 sequences, over 6% seen once. This sequence was found in a woman younger than 35 with alopecia areata. Some clones in this sample may be carry-over from other donors' samples. The chain couples TRBV24-1 to TRBJ1-1; D is unresolved. The source was whole blood, collected in connection with sensitization to the hapten diphenylcyclopropenone (DPC). The CDR3 DNA is TGTGCCACCAGCCCGGACGTCTCAATACAGAACACTGAAGCTTTCTTT. Translation gives CATSPDVSIQNTEAFF.